This T cell receptor beta chain came from a study of T cells in Graves' hyperthyroidism and ophthalmopathy. This clonotype was observed many times. RNA transcripts yielded amplified TCR beta CDR3 regions. Using the HTBI primer set, a first-round RT-PCR was run on the TCR CDR3. TCRdb passed the multiplex PCR reads through MiXCR, listing each CDR3 protein once. The sample lists 600,000 or so distinct CDR3 sequences; 13% to 15% were seen once. Uncontrolled infection, other autoimmune disease, pregnancy or lactation led to exclusion. The V gene lost 0 bases and the J gene lost 3 bases, with 12 bases spanning the gap. This CDR3 is built from 15 residues. Germline CDR1 MNHEY, CDR2 SMNVEV (reference sequence).

The origin of this receptor is a woman aged 18-29 years with Graves' ophthalmopathy. V and J are TRBV27 and TRBJ2-7; no reliable D call. The sample taken for sequencing was blood. CDR3 sequence reads: CASSLSSAALYEQYF. As DNA, the CDR3 is TGTGCCAGCAGTTTATCGTCCGCAGCCCTCTACGAGCAGTACTTC.